The rows below give T cell receptor beta chains drawn from one sample of a study of blood T cells in healthy people across ages. MiXCR, run by TCRdb on the 5' RACE reads, gives a single entry per CDR3 protein. The sample yields hundreds of thousands of distinct CDR3 sequences, more than 45% seen once. The material sequenced was blood. The receptors were sampled from a man aged 30-40 years in good health. The CDR3 runs from the conserved cysteine through the conserved F or W. Each record gives: V gene, J gene, D gene, clone size, CDR3 protein, CDR3 DNA. D genes are given only for firm matches. Where a row states a size, it is once, few, many or the class of an expanded clone; other rows omit it.

TRBV10-3	TRBJ1-2	NA	NA	CAISESGYGYTF	TGTGCCATCAGTGAGTCTGGCTATGGCTACACCTTC
TRBV4-2	TRBJ2-6	NA	many	CASSQGPQPGANVLTF	TGTGCCAGCAGCCAAGGTCCCCAGCCCGGGGCCAACGTCCTGACTTTC
TRBV24-1	TRBJ2-1	NA	NA	CATSGLHEQFF	TGTGCCACCAGTGGACTACATGAGCAGTTCTTC
TRBV6-2/TRBV6-3	TRBJ2-3	NA	NA	CASSPLGYSTDTQYF	TGTGCCAGCAGCCCATTGGGATATAGCACAGATACGCAGTATTTT
TRBV28	TRBJ2-7	NA	NA	CASSLGATITYEQYF	TGTGCCAGCAGTTTGGGAGCGACTATCACCTACGAGCAGTACTTC
TRBV6-5	TRBJ2-4	TRBD1	few	CASSGTGSGKNIQYF	TGTGCCAGCAGTGGGACAGGTTCCGGCAAAAACATTCAGTACTTC
TRBV20-1	TRBJ1-2	NA	NA	CSAESVGGYTF	TGCAGTGCCGAGTCCGTCGGGGGCTACACCTTC
TRBV12-3/TRBV12-4	TRBJ1-5	TRBD1	NA	CASSPDRLDQPQHF	TGTGCCAGCAGTCCGGACAGGCTGGATCAGCCCCAGCATTTT
TRBV7-2	TRBJ1-2	TRBD1	NA	CASSVTTGQTYGYTF	TGTGCCAGCAGCGTCACGACAGGGCAAACTTATGGCTACACCTTC
TRBV4-2	TRBJ2-7	NA	many	CASSQTTSKQYF	TGTGCCAGCAGCCAGACTACCTCAAAGCAGTACTTC
TRBV12-5	TRBJ2-7	NA	NA	CASGLYGQASYEQYF	TGTGCTAGTGGTTTGTATGGCCAGGCCTCCTACGAGCAGTACTTC
TRBV25-1	TRBJ2-1	TRBD1	few	CASSVGTGGEQFF	TGTGCCAGCAGTGTGGGGACAGGGGGTGAGCAGTTCTTC
TRBV7-2	TRBJ2-5	NA	NA	CASSLDGTKQYF	TGTGCCAGCAGCTTAGATGGGACGAAACAGTACTTC
TRBV7-2	TRBJ1-2	TRBD1	few	CASTHGTGERSYTF	TGTGCCAGCACCCACGGGACAGGGGAGAGAAGCTACACCTTC
TRBV5-1	TRBJ2-2	NA	many	CASREVGRAITGELFF	TGCGCCAGCCGGGAAGTGGGAAGAGCTATTACCGGGGAGCTGTTTTTT
TRBV3-1	TRBJ2-3	NA	NA	CATGQKGTDTQYF	TGTGCCACCGGACAGAAGGGCACAGATACGCAGTATTTT
TRBV6-6	TRBJ2-4	NA	few	CASSYSRASNIQYF	TGTGCCAGCAGTTACTCGAGGGCTAGCAACATTCAGTACTTC
TRBV2	TRBJ1-6	NA	few	CASRIGSSSYNSPLHF	TGTGCCAGCAGGATAGGGTCAAGTTCCTATAATTCACCCCTCCACTTT
TRBV12-3/TRBV12-4	TRBJ2-3	NA	few	CASCVADTQYF	TGTGCCAGCTGCGTGGCCGATACGCAGTATTTT
TRBV6-2/TRBV6-3	TRBJ2-3	TRBD1	few	CASSLTGGLSTDTQYF	TGTGCCAGCAGCTTAACAGGGGGGCTAAGCACAGATACGCAGTATTTT
TRBV6-1	TRBJ2-6	NA	NA	CASQQTGANVLTF	TGTGCCAGCCAACAGACTGGGGCCAACGTCCTGACTTTC
TRBV7-2	TRBJ2-7	TRBD1	few	CASRPTGLTVNEQYF	TGTGCCAGCAGGCCGACAGGGTTAACAGTTAACGAGCAGTACTTC
TRBV12-3/TRBV12-4	TRBJ2-7	NA	few	CASSSLTLGPYEQYF	TGTGCCAGCAGTTCCCTCACTTTAGGGCCGTACGAGCAGTACTTC
TRBV20-1	TRBJ2-4	NA	NA	CSANQGSKNIQYF	TGCAGTGCTAACCAGGGGTCCAAAAACATTCAGTACTTC
TRBV12-3/TRBV12-4	TRBJ1-1	NA	few	CASTLSATEAFF	TGTGCCAGCACCCTTTCCGCCACTGAAGCTTTCTTT
TRBV6-2/TRBV6-3	TRBJ2-1	TRBD2	few	CASGGERPRNEQFF	TGTGCCAGCGGGGGGGAGCGCCCTAGGAATGAGCAGTTCTTC
TRBV5-1	TRBJ2-7	NA	few	CASSPKDSTYEQYF	TGCGCCAGCAGCCCCAAGGACAGCACCTACGAGCAGTACTTC
TRBV13	TRBJ1-2	NA	NA	CASVLQTMGGYTF	TGTGCCAGCGTACTACAGACGATGGGGGGCTACACCTTC
TRBV3-1	TRBJ2-1	NA	few	CASTQNGIHEQFF	TGTGCCAGCACCCAGAATGGGATACATGAGCAGTTCTTC
TRBV21-1	TRBJ1-6	NA	NA	CASSNNSTQGAGSPLHF	TGTGCCAGCAGCAACAATTCTACACAGGGGGCTGGTTCACCCCTCCACTTT
TRBV20-1	TRBJ2-3	TRBD1	NA	CSAWDRSTTDTQYF	TGCAGTGCTTGGGACAGGTCAACCACAGATACGCAGTATTTT
TRBV6-5	TRBJ1-2	TRBD1	NA	CASSRAGGGGYTF	TGTGCCAGCAGCCGTGCAGGGGGCGGCGGCTACACCTTC
TRBV3-1	TRBJ1-4	NA	NA	CASSQGVGEEKLFF	TGTGCCAGCAGCCAAGGGGTGGGTGAAGAAAAACTGTTTTTT
TRBV9	TRBJ1-2	TRBD1	NA	CASSVTGANYGYTF	TGTGCCAGCAGCGTAACAGGGGCTAACTATGGCTACACCTTC
TRBV20-1	TRBJ2-7	TRBD2	NA	CSARDVKSSGRVAYEQYF	TGCAGTGCTAGAGATGTGAAATCTAGCGGGAGGGTCGCCTACGAGCAGTACTTC
TRBV6-1	TRBJ2-3	NA	NA	CASSWGGGTDTQYF	TGTGCCAGCAGTTGGGGTGGCGGCACAGATACGCAGTATTTT
TRBV20-1	TRBJ2-7	NA	NA	CSARGSPTGTALYEQYF	TGCAGTGCTAGAGGTTCGCCGACTGGGACGGCCCTCTACGAGCAGTACTTC
TRBV7-2	TRBJ2-2	NA	NA	CASSQGEWRGELFF	TGTGCCAGCAGCCAAGGGGAGTGGAGGGGGGAGCTGTTTTTT
TRBV19	TRBJ1-5	TRBD1	NA	CASSDRVYQPQHF	TGTGCCAGTAGCGACAGGGTGTATCAGCCCCAGCATTTT
TRBV6-6	TRBJ2-7	NA	NA	CASNDPGQGKYEQYF	TGTGCCAGCAATGATCCGGGACAAGGCAAGTACGAGCAGTACTTC
TRBV12-3/TRBV12-4	TRBJ2-7	TRBD2	NA	CASSPLGTSGGLIEQYF	TGTGCCAGCAGTCCACTTGGGACTAGCGGGGGGTTGATTGAGCAGTACTTC
TRBV6-2/TRBV6-3	TRBJ2-1	NA	NA	CASSYSGRQPGWSEQFF	TGTGCCAGCAGTTACTCGGGGAGACAGCCCGGCTGGAGTGAGCAGTTCTTC
TRBV18	TRBJ1-4	NA	NA	CASAPGGDGKLFF	TGTGCCAGCGCACCTGGGGGAGACGGAAAACTGTTTTTT
TRBV20-1	TRBJ1-4	TRBD1	NA	CSARLGTGNEKLFF	TGCAGTGCTAGACTCGGGACAGGGAATGAAAAACTGTTTTTT
TRBV10-3	TRBJ2-5	TRBD2	NA	CAISESPGLAGSPQETQYF	TGTGCCATCAGTGAGTCCCCGGGACTAGCGGGTTCTCCCCAAGAGACCCAGTACTTC
TRBV3-1	TRBJ1-6	TRBD1	NA	CASSQGRTGGSPLHF	TGTGCCAGCAGCCAAGGAAGGACAGGAGGATCACCCCTCCACTTT
TRBV4-3	TRBJ1-1	NA	few	CASSLDSEGMNTEAFF	TGCGCCAGCAGTCTCGACAGTGAAGGCATGAACACTGAAGCTTTCTTT
TRBV27	TRBJ1-2	NA	NA	CASSFHIPRTNYGYTF	TGTGCCAGCAGTTTCCATATACCTAGGACTAACTATGGCTACACCTTC
TRBV20-1	TRBJ2-3	NA	few	CSARDPGGTTDTQYF	TGCAGTGCTAGAGATCCTGGGGGGACCACAGATACGCAGTATTTT
TRBV20-1	TRBJ2-5	NA	NA	CSARTRAALGVTQYF	TGCAGTGCTAGGACTAGGGCTGCTCTAGGGGTCACCCAGTACTTC
TRBV20-1	TRBJ2-7	TRBD2	NA	CSAQGGTSPYEQYF	TGCAGTGCCCAGGGCGGGACTAGTCCCTACGAGCAGTACTTC
TRBV12-3/TRBV12-4	TRBJ2-4	NA	NA	CASSLGGAKEQYF	TGTGCCAGCAGTTTGGGGGGGGCGAAGGAGCAGTACTTC
TRBV10-2	TRBJ1-2	TRBD1	few	CASRGLDRGHVGYTF	TGCGCCAGCAGGGGCCTGGACAGGGGGCATGTTGGCTACACCTTC